The 27 T cell receptor beta chains below were found in one sample sequenced in a study of T-cell memory formation after mild COVID-19. TCRdb reanalysed the 5' RACE reads using MiXCR and keeps one entry per CDR3 protein. The repertoire holds hundreds of thousands of distinct CDR3 sequences, with more than 15% as singletons. The sample comprised PBMCs or a T cell subset sorted from them (not recorded which). The receptor set was obtained from a man younger than 30 who had mild COVID-19 (a few samples of this study predate the infection). Cell type and time point are not known.

This clonotype was counted only a few times. The chain carries TRBV7-2 and TRBJ2-7; D assignment may be TRBD1 or TRBD2 (5 bases each). CDR3 size: 17 residues. Trimming took off 1 base at V and 1 base at J, with 17 bases between the two ends. Germline V lookup: CDR1 SGHTA, CDR2 FQGNSA. CDR3 DNA sequence: TGTGCCAGCAGCTTAGTAGGCCGGGACGGAGTTTCCTACGAGCAGTACTTC. Encoded protein: CASSLVGRDGVSYEQYF.

V usage is TRBV28 and J usage is TRBJ2-3, with D possibly being TRBD2 (5 bases). The CDR3 consists of 14 residues. Germline V gene data show CDR1 as MDHEN and CDR2 as SYDVKM. V shed 4 bases and J shed 6 bases, with 14 bases lying between them. The CDR3 sequence is CASSWAGTADTQYF. In DNA form, the CDR3 reads TGTGCCAGCAGTTGGGCGGGCACCGCGGATACGCAGTATTTT.

The chain couples TRBV4-3 to TRBJ2-1, with TRBD2 identical over 7 bases. Unmatched junction bases numbered 6, after V lost 3 bases and J lost 7 bases. The germline V gene has CDR1 LGHNA and CDR2 YSLEER. This CDR3 has 14 amino acids. In DNA, the CDR3 is TGCGCCAGCAGCCAGTTACTAGCGTCGAATGAGCAGTTCTTC. It yields the protein CASSQLLASNEQFF.

J is TRBJ2-3 and V is TRBV15, with D unresolved. Between the trimmed V and J ends, which lost 0 bases and 1 base, there was a span of 17 bases. Germline CDR1 LNHNV, CDR2 YYDKDF (reference sequence). There are 18 residues in the CDR3. CDR3 in amino acids: CATSRDYVQSLGTDTQYF. CDR3 bases: TGTGCCACCAGCAGAGATTATGTACAAAGTCTAGGCACAGATACGCAGTATTTT.

This clonotype showed up just a few times. The chain is built from TRBV4-3 and TRBJ2-7; 7 positions agree with TRBD1. The CDR3 length is 16 residues. CDR1 and CDR2 from the germline V gene are LGHNA and YSLEER. The trim removed 0 bases at V and 3 bases at J, leaving 8 bases unmatched. The CDR3 DNA reads as TGCGCCAGCAGCCAAGATCATGTAGGGGGCTACTACGAGCAGTACTTC. Residues: CASSQDHVGGYYEQYF.

The J gene is TRBJ1-2, the V gene TRBV29-1; the match to TRBD1 covers 9 bases. The CDR3 consists of 12 residues. The germline CDR1 and CDR2 sequences are SQVTM and ANQGSEA. The V and J ends lost 4 bases and 3 bases, in that order; junction bases with no gene match: 0. The CDR3 nucleotides read TGCAGCGTTGGACAGGGGGACTATGGCTACACCTTC. Translating gives CSVGQGDYGYTF.

The chain has TRBV9 and TRBJ1-5; no clear D gene. CDR3 length: 15 amino acids. V lost 0 bases and J lost 5, with 12 bases in between. Germline assignment: CDR1 SGDLS and CDR2 YYNGEE. The CDR3 region has the DNA TGTGCCAGCAGCGTAGTTCAAATTTGGCATCAGCCCCAGCATTTT. Translating it yields CASSVVQIWHQPQHF.

This clonotype was found a few times. The gene calls are TRBV7-9 and TRBJ2-3; the D gene is possibly TRBD2 (5 bases). Trimming shortened V by 6 bases and J by 2 bases, and 15 bases separated the two germline ends. CDR3 length: 15 amino acids. The germline gives CDR1 SEHNR, CDR2 FQNEAQ (reference sequence). CDR3 DNA sequence: TGTGCCAGCAGTCTGGCGGTAGCGCCCACAGATACGCAGTATTTT. Residues: CASSLAVAPTDTQYF. The full variable domain, rest sourced from reference TRBV7-9 and TRBJ2-3, is DTGVSQNPRHKITKRGQNVTFRCDPISEHNRLYWYRQTLGQGPEFLTYFQNEAQLEKSRLLSDRFSAERPKGSFSTLEIQRTEQGDSAMYLCASSLAVAPTDTQYFGPGTRLTVL.

The J gene is TRBJ2-3, the V gene TRBV7-9; D gene unclear. With 5 bases removed from V and 2 bases from J, the gap between germline ends came to 11 bases. The length of the CDR3 is 14 residues. From germline, CDR1 is SEHNR and CDR2 FQNEAQ (reference sequence). The CDR3 is CASSPSSSTDTQYF. As DNA, the CDR3 is TGTGCCAGCAGCCCAAGTAGTTCCACAGATACGCAGTATTTT.

The V and J genes are TRBV6-5 and TRBJ2-7; TRBD1 is a possible D gene (6 bases). Germline values: CDR1 MNHEY, CDR2 SVGAGI. V was clipped by 4 bases and J by 2 bases, with 9 bases between them. This CDR3 comprises 13 residues. CDR3 nucleotides: TGTGCCAGCAGTTCGGACAGCCCCTACGAGCAGTACTTC. It translates to CASSSDSPYEQYF.

This clonotype occurred a few times. The chain uses TRBV7-9 and TRBJ2-5, with 10 positions matching TRBD1. The CDR3 is 15 amino acids. Germline V gives CDR1 SEHNR, CDR2 FQNEAQ (reference sequence). Trimming at V came to 5 bases and at J to 1 base, leaving 4 bases not matched to a gene. CDR3 sequence reads: CASSDRDRGQETQYF. CDR3 coding DNA: TGTGCCAGCAGCGACAGGGACAGGGGCCAAGAGACCCAGTACTTC.

CDR3 coding DNA: TGTGCCAGCTCACTATGGGACAGGGTATGGCATGAGCAGTTCTTC. It is translated as CASSLWDRVWHEQFF. The rearrangement joins TRBV18 to TRBJ2-1, with 9 bases fitting TRBD1. CDR3 length: 15 amino acids. The V and J ends lost 4 bases and 8 bases, in that order; junction bases with no gene match: 9. Germline V gene lookup returns CDR1 KGHSH and CDR2 LQKENI.

This clonotype was picked up a small number of times. V is TRBV20-1 and J is TRBJ2-7, with D possibly matching TRBD1 (6 bases). The germline V and J ends were trimmed by 4 bases and 7 bases, with 14 bases remaining between them. Germline-derived CDR1 and CDR2 are DFQATT and SNEGSKA (reference sequence). The CDR3 sequence is 12 residues long. For the CDR3, the DNA is TGCAGTGCTAACAGGGTTTTCGGGGAGCAGTACTTC. Amino acid sequence: CSANRVFGEQYF.

This clonotype has only a few counts. This rearrangement joins TRBV5-1 to TRBJ2-7; 9 bases align to TRBD1. V was pared by 3 bases and J by 0 bases, with 4 bases of the junction left unmatched. Germline loops: CDR1 SGHRS, CDR2 YFSETQ. The CDR3 totals 15 residues. This CDR3 is CASSSGTGSSYEQYF. DNA of the CDR3: TGCGCCAGCAGCTCCGGGACAGGGAGCTCCTACGAGCAGTACTTC.

About this clonotype: In this CDR3 the conserved last residue, phenylalanine or tryptophan, is missing, so a read error is likely. The chain links TRBV25-1 to TRBJ2-5; 9 nucleotides match TRBD1. The CDR3 is made up of 17 amino acids. V was pared by 7 bases and J by 3 bases, with 15 bases of the junction left unmatched. In germline, CDR1 is MGHDK, CDR2 SYGVNS. Here the CDR3 reads CASTGRRDRDSKETQYL. The CDR3 DNA sequence: TGTGCCAGCACGGGGAGGCGGGACAGGGATAGCAAAGAGACCCAGTACTTA.

This chain uses TRBV7-9 with TRBJ1-1, with D uncertain. Germline V gives CDR1 SEHNR, CDR2 FQNEAQ (reference sequence). V was trimmed by 5 bases and J by 4 bases, leaving 17 bases between them. The length of the CDR3 is 15 residues. The CDR3 reads CASSPQTATGTEAFF. The CDR3 DNA reads as TGTGCCAGCAGCCCCCAGACCGCAACGGGCACTGAAGCTTTCTTT. The entire variable domain, with the rest obtained from reference TRBV7-9 and TRBJ1-1, is as follows: DTGVSQNPRHKITKRGQNVTFRCDPISEHNRLYWYRQTLGQGPEFLTYFQNEAQLEKSRLLSDRFSAERPKGSFSTLEIQRTEQGDSAMYLCASSPQTATGTEAFFGQGTRLTVV.

V usage is TRBV3-1 and J usage is TRBJ1-2; D may be TRBD1 (5 bases). CDR3 length: 14 residues. The V gene lost 2 bases and the J gene lost 8 bases, with 15 bases spanning the gap. Germline values: CDR1 LGHDT, CDR2 YNNKEL (reference sequence). The CDR3 bases are TGTGCCAGCAGCCAAATAAGCAGGGTTGGCGGCTACACCTTC. Its protein is CASSQISRVGGYTF.

This clonotype was seen a few times. The chain combines TRBV6-2 or TRBV6-3 with TRBJ1-1; D is unclear. The CDR3 sequence is 13 residues long. The V end was cut by 7 bases, the J end by 0 bases, with 9 bases between. The V gene's germline CDR1 is MNHEY and CDR2 SVGEGT. DNA of the CDR3: TGTGCCAGCAAGAGGTATGTGAACACTGAAGCTTTCTTT. This translates into CASKRYVNTEAFF.

The V and J genes are TRBV20-1 and TRBJ2-3, with 8 bases identical to TRBD2. Germline CDR1 and CDR2: DFQATT and SNEGSKA (reference sequence). CDR3 length: 15 residues. V shed 3 bases, J shed 2 bases, and the junction held 7 bases outside the gene matches. The CDR3 DNA reads TGCAGTGCTAGTCCCAGCGGGGGCCTCACAGATACGCAGTATTTT. It encodes CSASPSGGLTDTQYF.

The CDR3 loop is CSARVPGQGVTEAFF. Here the CDR3 DNA reads TGCAGTGCTAGAGTCCCGGGACAGGGGGTCACTGAAGCTTTCTTT. V gene TRBV20-1 combines with J gene TRBJ1-1; TRBD1 agrees at 11 bases. This CDR3 is built from 15 residues. With 1 base clipped from V and 4 bases from J, the junction kept 5 bases outside the gene matches. Germline CDR1 is DFQATT and CDR2 is SNEGSKA (reference sequence).

V is TRBV4-2 and J is TRBJ2-5; 9 bases line up with TRBD1. CDR3 length: 17 amino acids. The trim removed 1 base at V and 4 bases at J, leaving 10 bases unmatched. The V gene's germline CDR1 is LGHNA and CDR2 YNFKEQ. Here the CDR3 reads CASSQVGTGGLRETQYF. CDR3 DNA: TGTGCCAGCAGCCAAGTCGGAACAGGGGGCTTACGAGAGACCCAGTACTTC.

This clonotype was seen a handful of times. At one of its ends the junction is not consistent with the germline gene, which may arise from a read error. The chain employs TRBV7-9 and TRBJ1-2; D is unclear. The CDR3 covers 10 residues. Per the germline V gene, CDR1 is SEHNR and CDR2 is FQNEAQ (reference sequence). CDR3 coding DNA: TGTGCCAGCAGCTTCGGACCGGACGCCTTC. Translated: CASSFGPDAF. The full variable domain, completed using reference TRBV7-9 and TRBJ1-2, is DTGVSQNPRHKITKRGQNVTFRCDPISEHNRLYWYRQTLGQGPEFLTYFQNEAQLEKSRLLSDRFSAERPKGSFSTLEIQRTEQGDSAMYLCASSFGPDAFGSGTRLTVV.

This clonotype appeared a few times. The chain joins TRBV10-2 to TRBJ2-7, with D possibly TRBD1 on 6 matching bases. The CDR3 is 14 residues long. With 4 bases removed from V and 2 bases from J, the gap between germline ends came to 12 bases. Germline CDR1 and CDR2: WSHSY and SAAADI. CDR3 in amino acids: CASSVLQGPYEQYF. CDR3 DNA: TGCGCCAGCAGTGTTCTACAGGGTCCCTACGAGCAGTACTTC.

The rearrangement links TRBV29-1 to TRBJ2-4; 11 positions match TRBD1. V dropped 6 bases and J dropped 9; count of bases not matched to a gene: 13. Germline CDR1 reads SQVTM; CDR2 reads ANQGSEA. CDR3 length equals 15 residues. The CDR3 protein is CSVNPGQGAKGIQYF. CDR3 DNA sequence: TGCAGCGTGAACCCCGGACAGGGGGCGAAGGGCATTCAGTACTTC.

The chain joins TRBV3-1 to TRBJ1-1; possible D gene TRBD1, 6 bases. This CDR3 has 12 amino acids. Trimming shortened V by 0 bases and J by 9 bases, and 8 bases separated the two germline ends. The V gene's germline CDR1 is LGHDT and CDR2 YNNKEL (reference sequence). CDR3 nucleotides: TGTGCCAGCAGCCAAGAGGGGGCAAAAGCTTTCTTT. It yields the protein CASSQEGAKAFF.

The sample holds a few counts of this clonotype. V is TRBV28 and J is TRBJ2-5; no clear D. This CDR3 contains 13 residues. V lost 8 bases, J lost 1 base, and 11 bases lay in between. Germline loops: CDR1 MDHEN, CDR2 SYDVKM. The CDR3 region is CASGPGPQETQYF. In DNA, the CDR3 is TGTGCCAGCGGACCCGGCCCCCAAGAGACCCAGTACTTC. The whole variable domain, remainder taken from reference TRBV28 and TRBJ2-5, is DVKVTQSSRYLVKRTGEKVFLECVQDMDHENMFWYRQDPGLGLRLIYFSYDVKMKEKGDIPEGYSVSREKKERFSLILESASTNQTSMYLCASGPGPQETQYFGPGTRLLVL.

J is TRBJ1-3 and V is TRBV12-3 or TRBV12-4, with D uncertain. V lost 3 bases and J lost 2, with 5 bases in between. The CDR3 spans 13 residues. The CDR3 spells CASSFTTGNTIYF. The CDR3 DNA sequence: TGTGCCAGCAGTTTCACAACTGGAAACACCATATATTTT.